The next 28 T cell receptor beta chains were all read from a single sample in a study of cytomegalovirus exposure and HLA in healthy donors. PCR primers comprised 60 Vbeta and 13 Jbeta primers. TCRdb keeps only in-frame clones here, not all; method: immunoSEQ multiplex PCR. Here the sample spans about 180,000 clones, about 77% being singletons. The specimen was PBMCs. Source of these receptors: a woman in her twenties or thirties in good health and CMV-seropositive.

The J gene is TRBJ2-3, the V gene TRBV13; D is undetermined. CDR1 is PRHDT and CDR2 is FYEKMQ in the germline V gene (reference sequence). The CDR3 totals 14 residues. Trimming removed 0 bases from V and 0 bases from J, with 4 bases in between. The CDR3 nucleotides read TGTGCCAGCAGCTTAGGACGGAGCACAGATACGCAGTATTTT. This gives the protein CASSLGRSTDTQYF. Supplemented by reference TRBV13 and TRBJ2-3, the full variable domain reads AAGVIQSPRHLIKEKRETATLKCYPIPRHDTVYWYQQGPGQDPQFLISFYEKMQSDKGSIPDRFSAQQFSDYHSELNMSSLELGDSALYFCASSLGRSTDTQYFGPGTRLTVL.

The CDR3 DNA reads TGTGCCAGCAGCCAAGATCCGAGCAGGGTGGAAGAAAAACTGTTTTTT. Protein sequence: CASSQDPSRVEEKLFF. V is TRBV4-2 and J is TRBJ1-4; TRBD1 might be the D (5 bases). CDR3 length equals 16 residues. The germline V gene encodes CDR1 LGHNA and CDR2 YNFKEQ. Trimming shortened V by 0 bases and J by 8 bases, and 16 bases separated the two germline ends.

This clone has just a few counts. The genes are TRBV18 and TRBJ1-1; D is uncertain. V gave up 0 bases and J gave up 4 bases, with 12 bases separating them. The CDR3 runs 15 residues. Germline V gives CDR1 KGHSH, CDR2 LQKENI. The CDR3 spells CASSPPNSPATEAFF. In nucleotides, the CDR3 is TGTGCCAGCTCACCACCCAATAGCCCGGCCACTGAAGCTTTCTTT. Full variable domain (missing parts from reference TRBV18 and TRBJ1-1): NAGVMQNPRHLVRRRGQEARLRCSPMKGHSHVYWYRQLPEEGLKFMVYLQKENIIDESGMPKERFSAEFPKEGPSILRIQQVVRGDSAAYFCASSPPNSPATEAFFGQGTRLTVV.

The genes are TRBV7-2 and TRBJ1-6; 8 bases line up with TRBD1. Germline V gives CDR1 SGHTA, CDR2 FQGNSA. This CDR3 has 13 amino acids. V lost 5 bases, J lost 12 bases, and 6 bases stayed unmatched. CDR3 sequence reads: CASSPWTGIPLHF. CDR3 in DNA: TGTGCCAGCAGCCCTTGGACAGGGATACCCCTCCACTTT.

V usage is TRBV6-5 and J usage is TRBJ2-7; 7 positions match TRBD1. This CDR3 spans 11 amino acids. After removal of 6 bases from V and 5 bases from J, the junction contained 1 base not matched to a gene. The germline gives CDR1 MNHEY, CDR2 SVGAGI. In nucleotides, the CDR3 is TGTGCCAGCAGACAGGGGAACGAGCAGTACTTC. The encoded protein is CASRQGNEQYF.

The V gene is TRBV9, the J gene TRBJ1-2; no firm D call. The germline gives CDR1 SGDLS, CDR2 YYNGEE. This CDR3 is 14 amino acids long. Trimming left V 1 base short and J 7 bases short, with 14 bases between. CDR3 region: CASSVTDGSLGYTF. DNA for the CDR3: TGTGCCAGCAGCGTAACGGACGGGAGTCTTGGCTACACCTTC. Filled out from reference TRBV9 and TRBJ1-2, the complete variable domain reads DSGVTQTPKHLITATGQRVTLRCSPRSGDLSVYWYQQSLDQGLQFLIQYYNGEERAKGNILERFSAQQFPDLHSELNLSSLELGDSALYFCASSVTDGSLGYTFGSGTRLTVV.

The rearrangement links TRBV7-8 to TRBJ2-2; the D gene is possibly TRBD2 (5 bases). This CDR3 is 18 amino acids long. V lost 5 bases, J lost 4 bases, and 23 bases lay in between. Germline-derived CDR1 and CDR2 are SGHVS and FQNEAQ. CDR3 sequence: CASSHYPDFPAGTGELFF. In DNA form, the CDR3 reads TGTGCCAGCAGCCATTACCCTGACTTTCCGGCGGGCACCGGGGAGCTGTTTTTT.

The chain recombines TRBV4-3 with TRBJ2-6, with TRBD2 matching over 7 bases. Germline V gene sequence: CDR1 LGHNA, CDR2 YSLEER. This CDR3 contains 17 residues. J lost 2 bases, V lost 0 bases, and 4 bases had no gene match. The DNA of the CDR3 is TGCGCCAGCAGCCAAGATCTGGGAGGGACTGGGGCCAACGTCCTGACTTTC. Amino acids: CASSQDLGGTGANVLTF.

V is TRBV28 and J is TRBJ2-5; 9 nucleotides line up with TRBD2. Germline lookup yields CDR1 MDHEN and CDR2 SYDVKM. V shed 7 bases, J shed 4 bases, and the junction held 10 bases outside the gene matches. The CDR3 is 15 residues long. The CDR3 region is CASNSQAGGGETQYF. DNA of the CDR3: TGTGCCAGCAACTCCCAGGCGGGGGGGGGAGAGACCCAGTACTTC.

The gene calls are TRBV28 and TRBJ1-5; TRBD1 might be the D (5 bases). Per germline, CDR1 MDHEN and CDR2 SYDVKM. The CDR3 has 13 amino acids. Trimming pared 1 base from V and 6 bases from J, leaving 7 bases between. This CDR3 is CASSLYRGQPQHF. CDR3 sequence (DNA): TGTGCCAGCAGTTTATATAGGGGTCAGCCCCAGCATTTT.

V usage is TRBV10-3 and J usage is TRBJ2-1; no reliable D call. V gave up 10 bases and J gave up 3 bases, with 4 bases separating them. Per the germline V gene, CDR1 is ENHRY and CDR2 is SYGVKD. The CDR3 runs 10 residues. The CDR3 DNA reads TGTGCCACCTACTACAATGAGCAGTTCTTC. It is translated as CATYYNEQFF.

About this clone: This sample includes further DNA sequences coding for the same CDR3. The chain is built from TRBV5-6 and TRBJ2-2; tentatively, D is TRBD2 (6 bases). The CDR3 length is 13 residues. Germline values: CDR1 SGHDT, CDR2 YYEEEE. V lost 5 bases and J 5 bases, leaving 10 bases between the germline ends. CDR3 DNA: TGTGCCAGCAGTCTGGCGGGGACCGGGGAGCTGTTTTTT. Translated: CASSLAGTGELFF. Variable domain in full (rest from reference TRBV5-6 and TRBJ2-2): DAGVTQSPTHLIKTRGQQVTLRCSPKSGHDTVSWYQQALGQGPQFIFQYYEEEERQRGNFPDRFSGHQFPNYSSELNVNALLLGDSALYLCASSLAGTGELFFGEGSRLTVL.

This clone was counted only a few times. This chain connects TRBV28 to TRBJ2-7; TRBD1 matches at 7 bases. Germline values: CDR1 MDHEN, CDR2 SYDVKM. This CDR3 region has 15 residues. The ends lost 5 bases at V and 6 bases at J; junction bases unmatched: 13. The chain's CDR3 is CASSEVKGTAGEQYF. CDR3 coding DNA: TGTGCCAGCAGTGAGGTGAAGGGGACAGCCGGCGAGCAGTACTTC. The full variable domain, completed using reference TRBV28 and TRBJ2-7, is DVKVTQSSRYLVKRTGEKVFLECVQDMDHENMFWYRQDPGLGLRLIYFSYDVKMKEKGDIPEGYSVSREKKERFSLILESASTNQTSMYLCASSEVKGTAGEQYFGPGTRLTVT.

The chain combines TRBV5-1 with TRBJ2-2; D remains ambiguous. CDR1 and CDR2 (germline): SGHRS, YFSETQ. The V and J ends lost 1 base and 0 bases respectively, with 7 bases between them. CDR3 length: 15 amino acids. In DNA, the CDR3 is TGCGCCAGCAGCTTGACGCGTCCGAACACCGGGGAGCTGTTTTTT. Encoded protein: CASSLTRPNTGELFF.

This clone was found once. The rearrangement links TRBV30 to TRBJ2-1; 9 bases match TRBD2. The CDR3 runs 17 residues. V gave up 1 base and J gave up 3 bases; unmatched junction bases: 10. Per germline, CDR1 GTSNPN and CDR2 SVGIG (reference sequence). The CDR3: CAWSAREGLADYNEQFF. CDR3 nucleotides: TGTGCCTGGAGTGCCCGAGAGGGACTAGCAGACTACAATGAGCAGTTCTTC.

The chain joins TRBV7-2 to TRBJ1-5; tentatively, D is TRBD1 (6 bases). This CDR3 comprises 15 residues. The V and J ends lost 4 bases and 6 bases respectively, with 16 bases between them. Germline V lookup: CDR1 SGHTA, CDR2 FQGNSA. CDR3 DNA: TGTGCCAGCAGCTCTCAGGGGCTGAAAGTTCAGCCCCAGCATTTT. It specifies CASSSQGLKVQPQHF.

V gene TRBV14 combines with J gene TRBJ2-3, with a possible D match to TRBD1 (6 bases). CDR3 length equals 14 residues. Germline lookup yields CDR1 SGHDN and CDR2 FVKESK. V was pared by 4 bases and J by 2 bases, with 10 bases between. The CDR3 DNA reads TGTGCCAGCAGCCCCCGACAGGTCACAGATACGCAGTATTTT. It specifies CASSPRQVTDTQYF. The complete variable domain, with remaining parts taken from reference TRBV14 and TRBJ2-3, reads EAGVTQFPSHSVIEKGQTVTLRCDPISGHDNLYWYRRVMGKEIKFLLHFVKESKQDESGMPNNRFLAERTGGTYSTLKVQPAELEDSGVYFCASSPRQVTDTQYFGPGTRLTVL.

The V call is TRBV2, the J call TRBJ2-1, with 9 bases identical to TRBD2. The V gene end was trimmed by 3 bases and the J gene end by 9 bases; junction bases not matched to a gene: 6. Germline-derived CDR1 and CDR2 are SNHLY and FYNNEI. The length of the CDR3 is 14 residues. The CDR3 protein is CASSDLRGGPEQFF. The CDR3 coding sequence is TGTGCCAGCAGTGATTTGCGGGGGGGCCCTGAGCAGTTCTTC. Full variable domain (outside the CDR3, taken from reference TRBV2 and TRBJ2-1): EPEVTQTPSHQVTQMGQEVILRCVPISNHLYFYWYRQILGQKVEFLVSFYNNEISEKSEIFDDQFSVERPDGSNFTLKIRSTKLEDSAMYFCASSDLRGGPEQFFGPGTRLTVL.

The genes are TRBV18 and TRBJ1-3; 7 bases line up with TRBD1. Trimming at V came to 4 bases and at J to 2 bases, leaving 8 bases not matched to a gene. CDR3 size: 16 residues. Per the germline V gene, CDR1 is KGHSH and CDR2 is LQKENI. CDR3 sequence reads: CASSLRTGTAGNTIYF. CDR3 in DNA: TGTGCCAGCTCACTTCGAACCGGGACAGCTGGAAACACCATATATTTT.

This clone was recorded a few times. The chain is built from TRBV25-1 and TRBJ2-7; 16 bases align to TRBD2. The CDR3 loop spans 17 amino acids. Germline V gene lookup returns CDR1 MGHDK and CDR2 SYGVNS. V lost 6 bases and J lost 5; bases outside the gene matches: 10. The CDR3 DNA follows: TGTGCCAGCAGAACAACGGGACTAGCGGGGGGGCTCGACGAGCAGTACTTC. Amino acids: CASRTTGLAGGLDEQYF.

The chain joins TRBV18 to TRBJ1-6, with TRBD1 matching over 8 bases. The J segment lost 10 bases and the V segment lost 3 bases, leaving 11 bases of the junction unmatched. The length of the CDR3 is 16 residues. Germline V lookup: CDR1 KGHSH, CDR2 LQKENI. CDR3 in DNA: TGTGCCAGCTCACCCACCGGGACAGGCTTCGGATCACCCCTCCACTTT. This encodes CASSPTGTGFGSPLHF.

The CDR3 region has the DNA TGTGCCAGCACCATTCCAGGTAGCGGGGGGCAAGAGACCCAGTACTTC. Amino acid sequence: CASTIPGSGGQETQYF. The chain has TRBV7-9 and TRBJ2-5; 10 bases are shared with TRBD2. Per the germline V gene, CDR1 is SEHNR and CDR2 is FQNEAQ (reference sequence). V was clipped by 7 bases and J by 2 bases; unmatched bases: 10. The CDR3 sequence is 16 residues long.

This chain uses TRBV29-1 with TRBJ2-7; D perhaps matches TRBD2 (7 bases). The CDR3 sequence is 13 residues long. Trimming removed 6 bases from V and 3 bases from J, with 15 bases in between. The germline V gene encodes CDR1 SQVTM and CDR2 ANQGSEA. The CDR3 protein is CSVGGGGGYEQYF. The CDR3 coding sequence is TGCAGCGTGGGCGGGGGAGGGGGCTACGAGCAGTACTTC.

This rearrangement joins TRBV19 to TRBJ2-1; 7 nucleotides line up with TRBD1. The germline V gene encodes CDR1 LNHDA and CDR2 SQIVND (reference sequence). The trim removed 9 bases at V and 8 bases at J, leaving 13 bases unmatched. This CDR3 is 14 amino acids long. This CDR3 reads CASTSRGLSYEQFF. The CDR3 DNA is TGTGCCAGCACTTCTAGGGGGCTATCTTATGAGCAGTTCTTC.

This clone was seen only a few times. The rearrangement uses TRBV10-1 and TRBJ2-7; TRBD2 is a possible D gene (5 bases). This CDR3 is built from 15 residues. V shed 5 bases and J shed 7 bases, with 21 bases lying between them. The germline gives CDR1 WNHNN, CDR2 SYGVQD (reference sequence). The CDR3 nucleotides read TGCGCCAGCAGTCCCGGGAAGGGCGGACTTTCGGAGCAGTACTTC. It translates to CASSPGKGGLSEQYF.

This clone was detected a few times. The rearrangement links TRBV5-6 to TRBJ1-1; TRBD1 is a possible D gene (6 bases). This CDR3 has 17 amino acids. Germline V gives CDR1 SGHDT, CDR2 YYEEEE. V lost 4 bases to trimming and J lost 4 bases, with 23 bases between them. CDR3 amino acids: CASSLRGTGLGSTEAFF. CDR3 bases: TGTGCCAGCAGCCTGCGCGGAACAGGGTTGGGGAGCACTGAAGCTTTCTTT.

In its sample, this clone was seen once. The V and J genes are TRBV18 and TRBJ2-1; 12 nucleotides line up with TRBD2. This CDR3 is 17 amino acids long. The trim removed 2 bases at V and 5 bases at J, leaving 7 bases unmatched. Germline V gives CDR1 KGHSH, CDR2 LQKENI. The CDR3 coding sequence is TGTGCCAGCTCACCAGAGGGACTAGCGGGCCCCAACAATGAGCAGTTCTTC. Its protein is CASSPEGLAGPNNEQFF.

The J gene is TRBJ1-2, the V gene TRBV28; D perhaps matches TRBD1 (6 bases). The germline V gene encodes CDR1 MDHEN and CDR2 SYDVKM. Trimming took 5 bases from V and 4 from J, leaving 17 bases between them. This CDR3 region has 15 residues. CDR3 sequence (DNA): TGTGCCAGCAGTGCTCCGGGACAATCGTCCTATGGCTACACCTTC. This gives the protein CASSAPGQSSYGYTF.